The source of this T cell receptor beta chain is a study of beta chain features in type 1 diabetes. Findings and caveats of the study: PCR could preferentially amplify shorter templates, alike in patients and controls. Type 1 diabetes patients showed fewer insertions and more deletions at VDJ junctions.

Notes on this clone: Its matching antigen is unknown.

Germline lookup yields CDR1 SGHRS and CDR2 YFSETQ. CDR3 size: 16 residues. Trimming removed 4 bases from V and 1 base from J; junction bases left unmatched: 8. Isolated RNA was reverse transcribed in full, so expressed TCRB transcripts were sequenced. The assay was immunoSEQ multiplex PCR, and TCRdb's table has in-frame clones only and misses some. The repertoire holds 200,000 to 250,000 clones, with 14% as singletons. This TCR came from a woman in her 40s in good health. Specimen: naive CD4+ T cells from blood. The rearrangement uses TRBV5-1 and TRBJ1-1; TRBD1 matches 9 bases. The CDR3 region has the DNA TGCGCCAGCAGCAGGGGACAGGGCGTTTGGAACACTGAAGCTTTCTTT. Protein product: CASSRGQGVWNTEAFF.